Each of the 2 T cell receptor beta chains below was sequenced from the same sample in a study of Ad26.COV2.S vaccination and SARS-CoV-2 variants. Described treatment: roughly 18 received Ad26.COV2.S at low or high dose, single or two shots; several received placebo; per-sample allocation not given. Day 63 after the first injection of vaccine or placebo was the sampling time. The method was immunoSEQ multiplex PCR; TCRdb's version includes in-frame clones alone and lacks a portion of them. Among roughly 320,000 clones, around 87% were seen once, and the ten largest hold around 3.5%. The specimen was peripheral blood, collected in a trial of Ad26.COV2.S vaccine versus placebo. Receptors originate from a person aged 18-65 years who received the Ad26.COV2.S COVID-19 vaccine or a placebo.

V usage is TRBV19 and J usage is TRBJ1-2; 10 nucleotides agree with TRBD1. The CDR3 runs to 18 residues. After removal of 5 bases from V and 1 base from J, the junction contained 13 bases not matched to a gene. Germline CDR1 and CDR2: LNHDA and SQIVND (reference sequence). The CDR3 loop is CASSSTGTGARGNYGYTF. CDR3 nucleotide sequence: TGTGCCAGTAGTTCCACCGGGACAGGGGCTCGGGGTAACTATGGCTACACCTTC.

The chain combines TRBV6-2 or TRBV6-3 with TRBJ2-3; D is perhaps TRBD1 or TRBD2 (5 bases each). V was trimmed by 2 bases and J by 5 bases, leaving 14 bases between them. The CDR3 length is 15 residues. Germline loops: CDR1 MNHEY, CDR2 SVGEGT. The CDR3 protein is CASSYGTPTRDTQYF. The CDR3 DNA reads TGTGCCAGCAGTTACGGGACCCCAACGCGAGATACGCAGTATTTT.